Listed here are 3 T cell receptor beta chains from one sample, sequenced in a study of cytomegalovirus exposure and HLA in healthy donors. The PCR made use of 60 Vbeta and 13 Jbeta primers. The assay was immunoSEQ multiplex PCR, and TCRdb's table has in-frame clones only and misses some. The table has approximately 170,000 clones, 76% seen once. The sequencing sample was made of PBMCs. Source of these receptors: a female donor in good health and CMV-seronegative.

The CDR3 bases are TGTGCCAGCAGCTTAGGCGGGGACGGAGGAAGGTTCCACTTT. This gives the protein CASSLGGDGGRFHF. The gene calls are TRBV7-6 and TRBJ1-6, with D perhaps TRBD1 (5 bases). This CDR3 region has 14 residues. V lost 1 base and J 17 bases, leaving 18 bases between the germline ends. CDR1 and CDR2 from the germline V gene are SGHVS and FNYEAQ.

DNA of the CDR3: TGTGCCAGCTCTATAGGACAGGGGGTGAGGAATGAGCAGTTCTTC. Its translation: CASSIGQGVRNEQFF. This sequence joins TRBV28 and TRBJ2-1, with 10 bases fitting TRBD1. Germline values: CDR1 MDHEN, CDR2 SYDVKM. The CDR3 is made up of 15 amino acids. After removal of 8 bases from V and 7 bases from J, the junction contained 11 bases not matched to a gene.

The rearrangement links TRBV2 to TRBJ2-3; D not resolved. The germline V gene has CDR1 SNHLY and CDR2 FYNNEI. V dropped 8 bases and J dropped 0 bases, with 15 bases sitting between them. This CDR3 contains 15 residues. The CDR3 loop reads CASSSRVPSTDTQYF. CDR3 nucleotide sequence: TGTGCCAGCTCAAGTCGGGTCCCTAGCACAGATACGCAGTATTTT.